These 3 T cell receptor beta chains originate from one sample sequenced in a study of shared T cell receptors in the human thymus. Measured with immunoSEQ multiplex PCR; TCRdb has only the in-frame clones, and not every one. The table has over 60,000 clones, about 95% seen once. Material for sequencing was thymocytes. The receptors originated from a human donor.

The chain uses TRBV7-2 and TRBJ1-5; D remains unclear. The CDR3 loop spans 12 amino acids. Germline CDR1 and CDR2: SGHTA and FQGNSA. The V end was cut by 7 bases, the J end by 6 bases, with 10 bases between. The CDR3 coding sequence is TGTGCCAGCACCCTGGGTTCTCAGCCCCAGCATTTT. It codes for CASTLGSQPQHF.

This clone was found once. The chain carries TRBV10-3 and TRBJ1-3; D possibly corresponds to TRBD1 (5 bases). The CDR3 loop spans 19 amino acids. Trimming pared 3 bases from V and 2 bases from J, leaving 23 bases between. Germline loops: CDR1 ENHRY, CDR2 SYGVKD. The CDR3 reads CAISDRDVRDSPPGNTIYF. The CDR3, as DNA: TGTGCCATCAGTGACAGGGATGTCAGGGATAGCCCCCCTGGAAACACCATATATTTT.

This CDR3 reads CASSHSRTPLNQPQHF. CDR3 coding DNA: TGCGCCAGCAGCCATTCTAGGACGCCTCTCAATCAGCCCCAGCATTTT. The V gene is TRBV4-1, the J gene TRBJ1-5; D call uncertain. The CDR3 consists of 16 residues. Per germline, CDR1 MGHRA and CDR2 YSYEKL. V was clipped by 3 bases and J by 3 bases, with 15 bases between them.